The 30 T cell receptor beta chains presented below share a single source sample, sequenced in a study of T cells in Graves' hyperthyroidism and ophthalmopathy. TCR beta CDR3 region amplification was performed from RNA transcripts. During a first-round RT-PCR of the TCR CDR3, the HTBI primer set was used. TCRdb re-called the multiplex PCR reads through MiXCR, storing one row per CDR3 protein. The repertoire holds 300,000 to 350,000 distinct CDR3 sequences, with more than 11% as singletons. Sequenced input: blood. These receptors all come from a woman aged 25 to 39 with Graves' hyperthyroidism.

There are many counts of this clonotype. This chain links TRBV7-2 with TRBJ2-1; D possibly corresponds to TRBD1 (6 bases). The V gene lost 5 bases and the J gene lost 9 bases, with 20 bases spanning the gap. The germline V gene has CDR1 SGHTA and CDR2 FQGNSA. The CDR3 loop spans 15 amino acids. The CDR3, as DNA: TGTGCCAGCAGCGATACGCAGGGGCCCATGGGTGAGCAGTTCTTC. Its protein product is CASSDTQGPMGEQFF.

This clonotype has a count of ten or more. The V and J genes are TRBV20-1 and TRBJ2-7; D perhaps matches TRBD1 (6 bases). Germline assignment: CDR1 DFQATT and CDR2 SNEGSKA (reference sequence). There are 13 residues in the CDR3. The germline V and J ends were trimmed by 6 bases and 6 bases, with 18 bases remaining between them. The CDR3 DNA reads TGCAGTGCCGCAGGGGTACGATTAAGCGAGCAGTACTTC. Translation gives CSAAGVRLSEQYF.

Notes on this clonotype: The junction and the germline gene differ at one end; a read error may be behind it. CDR3 nucleotides: TGTGCCAGCAGCCTACCAGCGGGAGGGCCCTACCAGCAGTACTTC. Amino acids: CASSLPAGGPYQQYF. The J gene is TRBJ2-7, the V gene TRBV11-2; the match to TRBD2 covers 10 bases. The CDR3 has 15 residues. Germline V CDR1 and CDR2: SGHAT, FQNNGV.

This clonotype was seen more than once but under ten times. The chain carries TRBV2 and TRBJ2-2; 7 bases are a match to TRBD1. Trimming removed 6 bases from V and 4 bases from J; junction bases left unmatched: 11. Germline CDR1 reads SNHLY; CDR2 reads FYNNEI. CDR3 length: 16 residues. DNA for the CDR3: TGTGCCAGCAGCCCGGGACAGACTTCCCTCACCGGGGAGCTGTTTTTT. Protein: CASSPGQTSLTGELFF.

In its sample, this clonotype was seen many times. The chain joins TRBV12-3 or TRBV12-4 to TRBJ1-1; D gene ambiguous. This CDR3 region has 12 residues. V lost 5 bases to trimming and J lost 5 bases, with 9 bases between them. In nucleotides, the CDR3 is TGTGCCAGCAGTCCGAGGAGGACTGAAGCTTTCTTT. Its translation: CASSPRRTEAFF.

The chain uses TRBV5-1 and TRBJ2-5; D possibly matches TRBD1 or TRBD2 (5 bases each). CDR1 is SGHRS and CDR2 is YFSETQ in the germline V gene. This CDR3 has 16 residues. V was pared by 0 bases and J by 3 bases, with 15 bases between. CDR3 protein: CASSLGRGTEKETQYF. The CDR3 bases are TGCGCCAGCAGCTTGGGCAGAGGGACGGAAAAAGAGACCCAGTACTTC.

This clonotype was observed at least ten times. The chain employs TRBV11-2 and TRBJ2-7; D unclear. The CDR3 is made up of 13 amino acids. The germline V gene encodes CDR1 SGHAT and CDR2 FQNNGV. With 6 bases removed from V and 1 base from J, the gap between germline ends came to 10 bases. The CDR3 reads CASRDRYSYEQYF. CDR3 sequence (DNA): TGTGCCAGCAGGGACCGGTATTCCTACGAGCAGTACTTC.

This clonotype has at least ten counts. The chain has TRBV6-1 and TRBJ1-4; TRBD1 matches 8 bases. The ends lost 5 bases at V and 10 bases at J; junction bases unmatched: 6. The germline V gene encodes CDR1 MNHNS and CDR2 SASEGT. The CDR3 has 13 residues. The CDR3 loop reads CASSTGTGGKLFF. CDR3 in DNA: TGTGCCAGCAGTACCGGGACAGGAGGAAAACTGTTTTTT.

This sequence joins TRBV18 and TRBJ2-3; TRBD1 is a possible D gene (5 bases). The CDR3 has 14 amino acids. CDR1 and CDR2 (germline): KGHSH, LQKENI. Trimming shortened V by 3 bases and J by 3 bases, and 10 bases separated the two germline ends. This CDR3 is CASSPTESTDTQYF. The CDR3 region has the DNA TGTGCCAGCTCACCGACAGAATCTACAGATACGCAGTATTTT.

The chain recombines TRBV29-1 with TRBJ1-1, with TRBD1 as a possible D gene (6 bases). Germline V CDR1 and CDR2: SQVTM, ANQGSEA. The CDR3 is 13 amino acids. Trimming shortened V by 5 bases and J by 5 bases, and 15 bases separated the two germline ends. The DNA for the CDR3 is TGCAGCGTTTTCACGGGGCAGGGGACTGAAGCTTTCTTT. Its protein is CSVFTGQGTEAFF.

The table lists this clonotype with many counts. The DNA of the CDR3 is TGTGCCAGCAGTGAACGAGCAGGGGGAGGGGTGGTGAGCAATCAGCCCCAGCATTTT. This codes for CASSERAGGGVVSNQPQHF. The chain carries TRBV6-1 and TRBJ1-5, with TRBD1 matching over 7 bases. V shed 2 bases, J shed 1 base, and the junction held 14 bases outside the gene matches. The CDR3 totals 19 residues. Germline values: CDR1 MNHNS, CDR2 SASEGT.

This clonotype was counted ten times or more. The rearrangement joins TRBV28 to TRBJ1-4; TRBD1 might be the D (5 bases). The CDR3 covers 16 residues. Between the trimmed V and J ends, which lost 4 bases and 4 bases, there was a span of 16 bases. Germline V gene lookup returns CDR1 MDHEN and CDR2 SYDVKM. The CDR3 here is CASSSPPRQGNEKLFF. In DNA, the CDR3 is TGTGCCAGCAGTTCCCCCCCGCGGCAGGGTAATGAAAAACTGTTTTTT.

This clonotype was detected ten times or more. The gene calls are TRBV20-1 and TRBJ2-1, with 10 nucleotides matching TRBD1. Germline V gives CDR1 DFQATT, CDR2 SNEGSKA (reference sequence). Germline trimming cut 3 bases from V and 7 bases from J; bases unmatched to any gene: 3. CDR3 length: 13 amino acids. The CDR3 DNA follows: TGCAGTGCTAGCAGGACAGGGGGAAATGAGCAGTTCTTC. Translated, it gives CSASRTGGNEQFF.

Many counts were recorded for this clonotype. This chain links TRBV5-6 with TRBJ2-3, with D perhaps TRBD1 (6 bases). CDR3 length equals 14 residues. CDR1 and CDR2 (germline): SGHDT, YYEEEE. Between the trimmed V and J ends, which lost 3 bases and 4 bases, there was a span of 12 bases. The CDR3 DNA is TGTGCCAGCAGCTCTCCAGGGGTATCAGATACGCAGTATTTT. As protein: CASSSPGVSDTQYF. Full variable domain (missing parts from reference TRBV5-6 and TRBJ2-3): DAGVTQSPTHLIKTRGQQVTLRCSPKSGHDTVSWYQQALGQGPQFIFQYYEEEERQRGNFPDRFSGHQFPNYSSELNVNALLLGDSALYLCASSSPGVSDTQYFGPGTRLTVL.

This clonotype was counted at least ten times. CDR3 sequence reads: CASSLFLWEGGNEQFF. The DNA of the CDR3 is TGTGCCAGCAGTTTATTTTTGTGGGAGGGAGGGAATGAGCAGTTCTTC. The rearrangement uses TRBV28 and TRBJ2-1, with 7 bases matching TRBD2. Germline-derived CDR1 and CDR2 are MDHEN and SYDVKM. The V gene end was trimmed by 1 base and the J gene end by 7 bases; junction bases not matched to a gene: 10. The CDR3 has 16 amino acids.

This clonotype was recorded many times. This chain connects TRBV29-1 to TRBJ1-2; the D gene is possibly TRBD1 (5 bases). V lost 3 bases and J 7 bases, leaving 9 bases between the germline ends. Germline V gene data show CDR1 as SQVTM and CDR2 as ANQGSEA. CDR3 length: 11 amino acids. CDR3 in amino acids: CSVDRDGGYTF. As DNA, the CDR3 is TGCAGCGTTGACAGGGACGGTGGCTACACCTTC.

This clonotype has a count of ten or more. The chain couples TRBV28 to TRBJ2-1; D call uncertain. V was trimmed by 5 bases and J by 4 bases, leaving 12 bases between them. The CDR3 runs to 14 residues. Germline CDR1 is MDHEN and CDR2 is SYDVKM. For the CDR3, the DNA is TGTGCCAGCAGTCCCCCAACGGGTTACAATGAGCAGTTCTTC. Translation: CASSPPTGYNEQFF.

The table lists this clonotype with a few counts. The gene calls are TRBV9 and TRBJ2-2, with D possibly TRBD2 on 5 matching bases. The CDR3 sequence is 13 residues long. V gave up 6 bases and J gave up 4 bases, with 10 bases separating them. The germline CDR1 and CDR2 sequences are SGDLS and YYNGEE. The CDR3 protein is CASTLEGTGELFF. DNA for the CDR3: TGTGCCAGCACGCTCGAGGGCACCGGGGAGCTGTTTTTT.

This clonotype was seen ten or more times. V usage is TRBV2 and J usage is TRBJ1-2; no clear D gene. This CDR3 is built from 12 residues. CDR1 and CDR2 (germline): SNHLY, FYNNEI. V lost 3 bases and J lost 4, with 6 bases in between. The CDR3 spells CASSELTYGYTF. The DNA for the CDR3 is TGTGCCAGCAGTGAGCTTACCTATGGCTACACCTTC.

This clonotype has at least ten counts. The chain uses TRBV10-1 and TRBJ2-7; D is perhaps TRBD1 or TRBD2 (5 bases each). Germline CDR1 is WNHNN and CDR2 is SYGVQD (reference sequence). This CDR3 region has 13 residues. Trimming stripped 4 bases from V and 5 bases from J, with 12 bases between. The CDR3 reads CASSAGRWDEQYF. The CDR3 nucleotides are TGCGCCAGCAGTGCGGGACGTTGGGACGAGCAGTACTTC.

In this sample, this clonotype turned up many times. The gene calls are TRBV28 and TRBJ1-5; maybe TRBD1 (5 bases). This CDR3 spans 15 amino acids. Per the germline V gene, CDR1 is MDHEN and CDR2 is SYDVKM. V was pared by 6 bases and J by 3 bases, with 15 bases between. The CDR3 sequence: CASRSPGTSNQPQHF. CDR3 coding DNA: TGTGCCAGCAGATCCCCTGGGACTTCCAATCAGCCCCAGCATTTT. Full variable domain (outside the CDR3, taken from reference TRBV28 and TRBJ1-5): DVKVTQSSRYLVKRTGEKVFLECVQDMDHENMFWYRQDPGLGLRLIYFSYDVKMKEKGDIPEGYSVSREKKERFSLILESASTNQTSMYLCASRSPGTSNQPQHFGDGTRLSIL.

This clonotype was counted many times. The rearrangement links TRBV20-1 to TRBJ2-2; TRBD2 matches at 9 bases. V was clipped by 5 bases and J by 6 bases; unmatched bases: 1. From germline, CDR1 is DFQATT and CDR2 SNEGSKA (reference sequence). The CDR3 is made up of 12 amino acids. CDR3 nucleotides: TGCAGTGCTCAGCGGGAGGCCGGGGAGCTGTTTTTT. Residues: CSAQREAGELFF.

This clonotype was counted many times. In nucleotides, the CDR3 is TGTGCCAGCAGTGAACAGGGTTTGGCCAAAAACATTCAGTACTTC. It specifies CASSEQGLAKNIQYF. The rearrangement uses TRBV2 and TRBJ2-4; the D gene is possibly TRBD1 (5 bases). The germline CDR1 and CDR2 sequences are SNHLY and FYNNEI. CDR3 length: 15 amino acids. Between the trimmed V and J ends, which lost 2 bases and 1 base, there was a span of 9 bases.

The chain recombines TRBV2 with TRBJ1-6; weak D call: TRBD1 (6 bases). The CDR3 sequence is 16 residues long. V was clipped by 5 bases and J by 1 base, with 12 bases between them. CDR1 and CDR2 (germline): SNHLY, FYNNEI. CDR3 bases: TGTGCCAGCAGTCAGGACAGTGGGTCCTATAATTCACCCCTCCACTTT. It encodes CASSQDSGSYNSPLHF. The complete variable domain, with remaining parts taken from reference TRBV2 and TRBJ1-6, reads EPEVTQTPSHQVTQMGQEVILRCVPISNHLYFYWYRQILGQKVEFLVSFYNNEISEKSEIFDDQFSVERPDGSNFTLKIRSTKLEDSAMYFCASSQDSGSYNSPLHFGNGTRLTVT.

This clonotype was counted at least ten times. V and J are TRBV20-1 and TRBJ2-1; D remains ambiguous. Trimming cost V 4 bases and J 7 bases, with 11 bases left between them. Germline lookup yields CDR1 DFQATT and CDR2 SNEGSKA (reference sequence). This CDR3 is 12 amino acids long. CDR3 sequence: CSATQERNEQFF. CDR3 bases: TGCAGTGCTACCCAGGAGAGGAATGAGCAGTTCTTC.

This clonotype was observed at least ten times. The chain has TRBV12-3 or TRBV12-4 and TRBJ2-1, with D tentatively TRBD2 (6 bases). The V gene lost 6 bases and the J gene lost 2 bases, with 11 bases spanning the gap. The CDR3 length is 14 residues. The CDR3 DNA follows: TGTGCCAGCAGCCCCGGGACTGCCTACAATGAGCAGTTCTTC. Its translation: CASSPGTAYNEQFF.

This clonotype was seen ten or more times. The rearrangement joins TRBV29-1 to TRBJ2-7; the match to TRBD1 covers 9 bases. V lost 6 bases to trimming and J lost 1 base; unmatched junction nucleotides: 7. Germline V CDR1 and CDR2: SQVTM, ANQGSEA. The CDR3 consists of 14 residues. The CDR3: CSVLGTGLSYEQYF. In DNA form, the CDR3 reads TGCAGCGTCCTGGGGACAGGGCTATCCTACGAGCAGTACTTC.

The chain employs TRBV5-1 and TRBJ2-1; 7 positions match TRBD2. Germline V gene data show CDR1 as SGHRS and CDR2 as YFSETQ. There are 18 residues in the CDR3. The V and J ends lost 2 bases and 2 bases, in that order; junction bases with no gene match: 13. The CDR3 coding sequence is TGCGCCAGCAGCTTAACCCCCCTAGCGGTAACTACCTACAATGAGCAGTTCTTC. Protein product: CASSLTPLAVTTYNEQFF.

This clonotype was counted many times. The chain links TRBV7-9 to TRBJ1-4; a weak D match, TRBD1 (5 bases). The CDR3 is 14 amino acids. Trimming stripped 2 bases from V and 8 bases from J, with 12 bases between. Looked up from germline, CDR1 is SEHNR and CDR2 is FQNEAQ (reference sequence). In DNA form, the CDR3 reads TGTGCCAGCAGCTTAACCAGGGACGGGGAAAAACTGTTTTTT. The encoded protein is CASSLTRDGEKLFF.

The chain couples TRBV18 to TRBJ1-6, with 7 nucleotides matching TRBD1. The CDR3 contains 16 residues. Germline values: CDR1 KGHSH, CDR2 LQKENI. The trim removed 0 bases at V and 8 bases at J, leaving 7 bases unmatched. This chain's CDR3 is CASSPPATGTDSPLHF. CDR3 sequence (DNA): TGTGCCAGCTCACCACCGGCGACAGGGACGGATTCACCCCTCCACTTT.